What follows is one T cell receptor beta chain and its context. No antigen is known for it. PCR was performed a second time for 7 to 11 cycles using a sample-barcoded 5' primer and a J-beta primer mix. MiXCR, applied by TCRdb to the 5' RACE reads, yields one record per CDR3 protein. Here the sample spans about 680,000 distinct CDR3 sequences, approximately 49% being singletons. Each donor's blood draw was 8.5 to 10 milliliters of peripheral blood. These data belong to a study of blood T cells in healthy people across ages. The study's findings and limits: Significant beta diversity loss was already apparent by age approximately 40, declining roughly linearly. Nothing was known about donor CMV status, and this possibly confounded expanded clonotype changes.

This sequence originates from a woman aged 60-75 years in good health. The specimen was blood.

The CDR3 region has the DNA TGTGCCTGGAGTGTAACGGGTTACAATGAGCAGTTCTTC. Translating gives CAWSVTGYNEQFF. V usage is TRBV30 and J usage is TRBJ2-1, with D unresolved. Trimming cost V 0 bases and J 4 bases, with 7 bases left between them. Germline V gene sequence: CDR1 GTSNPN, CDR2 SVGIG (reference sequence). This CDR3 contains 13 residues.